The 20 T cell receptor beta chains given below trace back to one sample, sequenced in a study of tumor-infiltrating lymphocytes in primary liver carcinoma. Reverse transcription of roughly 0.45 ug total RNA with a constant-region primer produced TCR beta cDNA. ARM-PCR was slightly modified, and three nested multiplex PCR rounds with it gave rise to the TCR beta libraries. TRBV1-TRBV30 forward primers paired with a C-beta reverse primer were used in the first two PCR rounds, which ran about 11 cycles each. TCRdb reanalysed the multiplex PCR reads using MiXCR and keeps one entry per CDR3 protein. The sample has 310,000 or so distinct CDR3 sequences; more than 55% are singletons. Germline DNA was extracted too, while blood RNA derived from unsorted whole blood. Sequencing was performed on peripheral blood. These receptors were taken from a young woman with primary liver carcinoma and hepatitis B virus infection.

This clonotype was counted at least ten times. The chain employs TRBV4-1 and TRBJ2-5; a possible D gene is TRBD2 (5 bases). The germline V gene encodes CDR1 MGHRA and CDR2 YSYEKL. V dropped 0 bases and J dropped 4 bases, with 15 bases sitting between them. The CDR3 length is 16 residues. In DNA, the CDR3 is TGCGCCAGCAGCCAAGATGGGAGTTTAACGGTAGAGACCCAGTACTTC. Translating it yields CASSQDGSLTVETQYF.

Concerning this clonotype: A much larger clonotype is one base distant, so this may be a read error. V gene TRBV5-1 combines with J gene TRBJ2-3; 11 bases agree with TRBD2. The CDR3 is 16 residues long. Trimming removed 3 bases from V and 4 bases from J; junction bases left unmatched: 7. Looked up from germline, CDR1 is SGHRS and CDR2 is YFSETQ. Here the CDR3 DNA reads TGCGCCAGCAGCTCCTTAGCGGGAGGGCTATCAGATACGCAGTATTTT. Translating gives CASSSLAGGLSDTQYF.

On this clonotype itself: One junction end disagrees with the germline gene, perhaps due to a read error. CDR3 bases: TGCGCCAGCAGCCAAGTCAGGACAGGAGTCTACGAGCAATACTTC. Translating it yields CASSQVRTGVYEQYF. V gene TRBV4-1 combines with J gene TRBJ2-7; TRBD1 matches at 7 bases. This CDR3 is 15 amino acids long. Per germline, CDR1 MGHRA and CDR2 YSYEKL.

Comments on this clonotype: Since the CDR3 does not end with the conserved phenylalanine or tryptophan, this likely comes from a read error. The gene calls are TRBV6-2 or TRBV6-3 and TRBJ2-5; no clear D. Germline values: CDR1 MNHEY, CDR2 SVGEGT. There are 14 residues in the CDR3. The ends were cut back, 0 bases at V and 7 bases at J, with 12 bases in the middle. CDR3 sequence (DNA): TGTGCCAGCAGTTACTCGATCGTTTCGATGACCCAGTACTAC. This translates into CASSYSIVSMTQYY.

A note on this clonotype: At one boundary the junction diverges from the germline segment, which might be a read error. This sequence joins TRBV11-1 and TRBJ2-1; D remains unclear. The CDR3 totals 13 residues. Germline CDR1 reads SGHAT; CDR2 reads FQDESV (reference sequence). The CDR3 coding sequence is TGTGCCAGCAGCTTAGCGAATATCAATGAGCAGTTTTTC. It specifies CASSLANINEQFF.

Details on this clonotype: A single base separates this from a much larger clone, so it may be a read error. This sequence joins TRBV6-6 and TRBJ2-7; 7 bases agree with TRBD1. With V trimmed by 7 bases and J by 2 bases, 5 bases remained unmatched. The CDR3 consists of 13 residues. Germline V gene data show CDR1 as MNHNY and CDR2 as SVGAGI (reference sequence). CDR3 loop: CASIRDRAYEQYF. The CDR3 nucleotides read TGTGCCAGCATCCGCGACAGGGCCTACGAGCAGTACTTC.

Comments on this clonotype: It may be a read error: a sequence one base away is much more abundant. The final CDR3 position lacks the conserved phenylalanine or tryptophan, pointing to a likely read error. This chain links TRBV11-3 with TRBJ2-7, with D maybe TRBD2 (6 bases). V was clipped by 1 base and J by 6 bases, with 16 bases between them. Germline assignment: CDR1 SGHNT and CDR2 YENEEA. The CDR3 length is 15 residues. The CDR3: CASSLGGLSASEQYS. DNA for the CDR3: TGTGCCAGCAGCTTAGGGGGACTCTCAGCTTCCGAGCAGTACTCC.

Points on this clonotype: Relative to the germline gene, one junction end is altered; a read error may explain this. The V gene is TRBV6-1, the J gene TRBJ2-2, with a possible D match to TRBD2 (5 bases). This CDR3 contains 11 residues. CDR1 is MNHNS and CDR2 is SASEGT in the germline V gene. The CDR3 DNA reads TGCGCCAGCAGTGCCGTCGGGGAGCCGTTTTTT. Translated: CASSAVGEPFF.

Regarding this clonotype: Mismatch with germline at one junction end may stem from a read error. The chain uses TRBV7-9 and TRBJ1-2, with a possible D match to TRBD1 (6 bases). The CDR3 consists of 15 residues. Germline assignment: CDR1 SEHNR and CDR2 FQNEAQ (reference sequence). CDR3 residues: CASSPEGQTNYGYAF. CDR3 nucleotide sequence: TGTGCCAGCAGCCCTGAAGGACAGACTAACTATGGCTACGCCTTC.

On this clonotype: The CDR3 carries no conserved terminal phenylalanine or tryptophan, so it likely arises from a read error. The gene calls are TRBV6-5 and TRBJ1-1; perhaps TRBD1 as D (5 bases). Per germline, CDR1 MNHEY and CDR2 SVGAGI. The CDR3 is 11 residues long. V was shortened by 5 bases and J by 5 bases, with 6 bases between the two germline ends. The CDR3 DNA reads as TGTGCCAGCAGTCGGGGGACTGAAGCTTTCTCT. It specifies CASSRGTEAFS.

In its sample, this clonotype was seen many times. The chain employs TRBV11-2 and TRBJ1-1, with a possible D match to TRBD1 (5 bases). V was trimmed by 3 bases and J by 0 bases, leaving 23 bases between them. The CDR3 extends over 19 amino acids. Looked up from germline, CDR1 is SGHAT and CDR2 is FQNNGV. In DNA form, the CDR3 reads TGTGCCAGCAGCTTGAGCAGGGTTGCCCCAGGTAGGATGAACACTGAAGCTTTCTTT. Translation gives CASSLSRVAPGRMNTEAFF.

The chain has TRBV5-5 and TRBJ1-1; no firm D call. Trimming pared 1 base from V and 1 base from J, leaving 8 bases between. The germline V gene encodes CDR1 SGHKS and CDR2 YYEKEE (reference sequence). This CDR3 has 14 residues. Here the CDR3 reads CASSLNPPNTEAFF. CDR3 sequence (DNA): TGTGCCAGCAGCTTGAACCCCCCGAACACTGAAGCTTTCTTT.

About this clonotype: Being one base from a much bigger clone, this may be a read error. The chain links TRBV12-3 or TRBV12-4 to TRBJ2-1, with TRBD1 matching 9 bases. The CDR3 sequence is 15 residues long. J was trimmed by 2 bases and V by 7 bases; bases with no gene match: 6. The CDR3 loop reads CASIFRTGAYNEQFF. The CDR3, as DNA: TGTGCCAGCATCTTCCGGACAGGGGCCTACAATGAGCAGTTCTTC.

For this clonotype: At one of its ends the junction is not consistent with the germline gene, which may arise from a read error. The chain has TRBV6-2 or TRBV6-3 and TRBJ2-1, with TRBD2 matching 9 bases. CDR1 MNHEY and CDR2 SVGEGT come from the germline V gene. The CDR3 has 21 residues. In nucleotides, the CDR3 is TGTGCCAGCAGGGTACCCCTAGCTAGCGGGACGTCCCTAACCTCCTACAATGTGCAGTTCTTC. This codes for CASRVPLASGTSLTSYNVQFF.

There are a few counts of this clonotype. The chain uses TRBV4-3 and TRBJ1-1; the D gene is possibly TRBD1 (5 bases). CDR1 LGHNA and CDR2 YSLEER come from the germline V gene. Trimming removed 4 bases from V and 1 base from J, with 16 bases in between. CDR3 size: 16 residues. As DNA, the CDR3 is TGCGCCAGCAGCCCCAAGGGCGGGGGGGAGAACACTGAAGCTTTCTTT. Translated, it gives CASSPKGGGENTEAFF.

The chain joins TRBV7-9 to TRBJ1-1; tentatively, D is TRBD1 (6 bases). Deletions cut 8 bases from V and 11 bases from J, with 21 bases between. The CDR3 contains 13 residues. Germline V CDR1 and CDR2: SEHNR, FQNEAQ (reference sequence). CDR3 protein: CASGPGGGARAFF. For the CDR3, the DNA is TGTGCCAGCGGCCCCGGGGGGGGGGCTCGGGCTTTCTTT. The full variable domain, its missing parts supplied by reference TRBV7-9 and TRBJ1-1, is DTGVSQNPRHKITKRGQNVTFRCDPISEHNRLYWYRQTLGQGPEFLTYFQNEAQLEKSRLLSDRFSAERPKGSFSTLEIQRTEQGDSAMYLCASGPGGGARAFFGQGTRLTVV.

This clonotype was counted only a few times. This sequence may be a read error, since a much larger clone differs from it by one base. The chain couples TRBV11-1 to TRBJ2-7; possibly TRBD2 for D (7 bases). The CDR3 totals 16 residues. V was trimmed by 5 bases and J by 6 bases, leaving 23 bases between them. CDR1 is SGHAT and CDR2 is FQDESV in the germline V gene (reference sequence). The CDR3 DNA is TGTGCCAGCAGCCTCGGATTGGGGGGGGCCATCTGCGAGCAGTACTTC. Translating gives CASSLGLGGAICEQYF.

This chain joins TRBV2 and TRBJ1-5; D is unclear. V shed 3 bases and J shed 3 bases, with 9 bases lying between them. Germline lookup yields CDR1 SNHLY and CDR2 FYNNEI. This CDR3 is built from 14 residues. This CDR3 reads CASSERRNNQPQHF. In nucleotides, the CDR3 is TGTGCCAGCAGTGAGAGGCGGAACAATCAGCCCCAGCATTTT.

The DNA for the CDR3 is TGTGCCAGCAGTTCTCAAGCGGGCCGAACCCGCTCTGGGGCCAACGTCCTGACTTTC. As protein: CASSSQAGRTRSGANVLTF. The rearrangement uses TRBV6-6 and TRBJ2-6; D possibly corresponds to TRBD2 (6 bases). Trimming took 4 bases from V and 0 from J, leaving 19 bases between them. CDR1 and CDR2 from the germline V gene are MNHNY and SVGAGI (reference sequence). CDR3 size: 19 residues.

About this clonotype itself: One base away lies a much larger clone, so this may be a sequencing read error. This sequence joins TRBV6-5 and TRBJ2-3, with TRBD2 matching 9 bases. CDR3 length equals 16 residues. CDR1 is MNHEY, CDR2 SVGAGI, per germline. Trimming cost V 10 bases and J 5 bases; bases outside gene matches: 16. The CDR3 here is CANSSSRGRARDTQYF. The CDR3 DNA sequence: TGTGCCAACAGCAGCTCTCGCGGGAGGGCCAGAGATACGCAGTATTTT.